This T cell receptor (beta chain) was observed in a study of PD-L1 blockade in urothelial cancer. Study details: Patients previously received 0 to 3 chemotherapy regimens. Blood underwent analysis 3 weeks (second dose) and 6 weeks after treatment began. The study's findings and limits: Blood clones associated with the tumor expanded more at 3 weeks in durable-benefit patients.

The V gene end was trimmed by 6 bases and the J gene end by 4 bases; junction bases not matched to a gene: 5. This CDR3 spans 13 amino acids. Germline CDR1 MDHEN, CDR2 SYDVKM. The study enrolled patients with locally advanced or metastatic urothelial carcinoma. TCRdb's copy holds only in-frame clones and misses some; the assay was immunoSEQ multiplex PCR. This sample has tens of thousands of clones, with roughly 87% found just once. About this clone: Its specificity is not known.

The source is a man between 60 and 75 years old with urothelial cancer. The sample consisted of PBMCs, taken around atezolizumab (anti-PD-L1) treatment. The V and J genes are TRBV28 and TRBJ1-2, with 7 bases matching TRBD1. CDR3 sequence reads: CASRLQGFYGYTF. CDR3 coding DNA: TGTGCCAGCAGGTTACAGGGGTTCTATGGCTACACCTTC.